These 9 T cell receptor beta chains originate from one sample sequenced in a study of vaccination and CD4 T cells after COVID-19. Treatment denoted: approximately nine-day PBMC culture with coronavirus spike peptide pools or control peptides (ViraFEST assay). Cultured CD4+ T cell DNA underwent sequencing with the Oncomine TCR Beta short-read assay. TCRdb redid the calling of the PCR reads with MiXCR, one entry per CDR3 protein. Of around 4,800 distinct CDR3 sequences in the sample, less than 25% were seen once. No cognate antigen is known for these TCRs. Material: CD4+ T cells from blood, cultured in vitro. The receptors were gathered from a human donor who had recovered from COVID-19.

The chain couples TRBV5-4 to TRBJ1-2; TRBD1 matches 11 bases. After removal of 5 bases from V and 4 bases from J, the junction contained 4 bases not matched to a gene. Germline values: CDR1 SGHNT, CDR2 YYREEE (reference sequence). The CDR3 contains 14 residues. The CDR3 region has the DNA TGTGCCAGCAGTCGGGGACAGGGGGGCTATGGCTACACCTTC. It translates to CASSRGQGGYGYTF.

This clonotype was recorded a few times. The rearrangement uses TRBV28 and TRBJ2-7, with D perhaps given as TRBD1 or TRBD2 (5 bases each). Trimming took off 5 bases at V and 6 bases at J, with 11 bases between the two ends. The CDR3 contains 12 residues. Germline CDR1 reads MDHEN; CDR2 reads SYDVKM. The DNA of the CDR3 is TGTGCCAGCAGTCCAGACAGCGGCGAGCAGTACTTC. Protein: CASSPDSGEQYF. The full variable domain, rest sourced from reference TRBV28 and TRBJ2-7, is DVKVTQSSRYLVKRTGEKVFLECVQDMDHENMFWYRQDPGLGLRLIYFSYDVKMKEKGDIPEGYSVSREKKERFSLILESASTNQTSMYLCASSPDSGEQYFGPGTRLTVT.

To note about this clonotype: Given a much more abundant clone one base away, this may be a read error. This chain uses TRBV6-5 with TRBJ1-1, with D possibly being TRBD1 (5 bases). The CDR3 extends over 14 amino acids. Between the trimmed V and J ends, which lost 4 bases and 7 bases, there was a span of 16 bases. Germline V lookup: CDR1 MNHEY, CDR2 SVGAGI. The CDR3, as DNA: TGTGCCAGCAGTTTTCGGCAGGGCTTGGTTGAAGCTTTCTTT. Its translation is CASSFRQGLVEAFF.

The chain recombines TRBV2 with TRBJ2-3, with D perhaps TRBD2 (6 bases). The germline gives CDR1 SNHLY, CDR2 FYNNEI. The length of the CDR3 is 14 residues. V was cut by 8 bases and J by 0 bases, with 12 bases left in between. CDR3 DNA sequence: TGTGCCAGCCGGGGCGGGGTTAGCACAGATACGCAGTATTTT. The encoded protein is CASRGGVSTDTQYF.

On this clonotype: Sequence at one end of the junction differs from germline and may be a read error. The gene calls are TRBV6-1 and TRBJ2-5, with TRBD2 matching 12 bases. The CDR3 spans 15 residues. The V gene's germline CDR1 is MNHNS and CDR2 SASEGT. CDR3 sequence (DNA): TGTGCCACCTCTAGCGGGGGGGGTTACCAAGAGACCCAGCACTTC. Its translation is CATSSGGGYQETQHF.

The chain links TRBV6-1 to TRBJ1-5; a possible D gene is TRBD1 (5 bases). With 0 bases removed from V and 1 base from J, the gap between germline ends came to 10 bases. From germline, CDR1 is MNHNS and CDR2 SASEGT. The CDR3 is 16 residues long. In nucleotides, the CDR3 is TGTGCCAGCAGTGAAGCGCGGGGGGGGAGCAATCAGCCCCAGCATTTT. It yields the protein CASSEARGGSNQPQHF.

This clonotype came up a few times. The V and J genes are TRBV19 and TRBJ2-3; 13 positions match TRBD2. Unmatched junction bases numbered 9, after V lost 6 bases and J lost 3 bases. Germline V gene sequence: CDR1 LNHDA, CDR2 SQIVND (reference sequence). CDR3 length equals 17 residues. This chain's CDR3 is CASSTTSGGVRTDTQYF. The CDR3 bases are TGTGCCAGTAGCACAACTAGCGGGGGGGTGAGGACAGATACGCAGTATTTT.

This chain links TRBV20-1 with TRBJ2-3; 9 positions match TRBD1. CDR1 is DFQATT, CDR2 SNEGSKA, per germline (reference sequence). The CDR3 has 16 residues. The V and J ends lost 0 bases and 6 bases, in that order; junction bases with no gene match: 10. The CDR3 region is CSARDHRDREPDTQYF. CDR3 sequence (DNA): TGCAGTGCTAGAGACCACCGGGACAGGGAGCCCGATACGCAGTATTTT.

The J gene is TRBJ1-2, the V gene TRBV19; 9 bases are shared with TRBD1. This CDR3 is built from 14 residues. V lost 3 bases to trimming and J lost 2 bases; unmatched junction nucleotides: 1. Germline CDR1 LNHDA, CDR2 SQIVND (reference sequence). The CDR3 loop is CASSIGQGNYGYTF. As DNA, the CDR3 is TGTGCCAGTAGTATCGGACAGGGGAACTATGGCTACACCTTC.